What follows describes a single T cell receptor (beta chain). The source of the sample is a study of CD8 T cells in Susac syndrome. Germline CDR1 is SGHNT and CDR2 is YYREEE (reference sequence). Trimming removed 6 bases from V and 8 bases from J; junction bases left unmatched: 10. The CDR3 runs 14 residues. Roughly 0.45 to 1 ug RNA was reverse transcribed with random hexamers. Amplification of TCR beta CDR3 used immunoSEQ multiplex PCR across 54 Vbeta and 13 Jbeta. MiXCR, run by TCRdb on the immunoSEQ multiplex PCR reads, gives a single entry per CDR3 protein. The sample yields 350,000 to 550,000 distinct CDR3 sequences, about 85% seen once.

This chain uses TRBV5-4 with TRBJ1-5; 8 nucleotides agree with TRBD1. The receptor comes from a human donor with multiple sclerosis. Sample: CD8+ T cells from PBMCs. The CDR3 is CASTPGQGGEPQHF. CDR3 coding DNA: TGTGCCAGCACCCCCGGACAGGGAGGGGAGCCCCAGCATTTT.